These T cell receptor beta chains were read from a single sample in a study of shared clonotypes between healthy human individuals. TCRdb's table, derived via immunoSEQ multiplex PCR, lists solely in-frame clones and lacks some. The sample carries hundreds of thousands of clones, more than 70% recorded once. The specimen was memory CD4+ T cells sorted from blood. The receptors were sampled from a woman in her twenties or thirties in good health. Each CDR3 is given with its conserved first and last residue. The D gene is left open where the match is weak. Clone size is shown for a subset of rows, as once, few, many or a class of expanded clone.

abundance	v_gene	d_gene	j_gene	CDR3aa	CDR3nt
NA	TRBV15	NA	TRBJ2-7	CATSRGTGTLYEQYF	TGTGCCACCAGCAGGGGAACCGGGACCCTCTACGAGCAGTACTTC
NA	TRBV7-3	NA	TRBJ2-5	CASSPRYGDETQYF	TGTGCCAGCAGCCCCCGCTACGGGGACGAGACCCAGTACTTC
few	TRBV25-1	NA	TRBJ1-2	CASSEAYGVAYGYTF	TGTGCCAGCAGTGAGGCTTATGGGGTTGCCTATGGCTACACCTTC
NA	TRBV6-5	NA	TRBJ2-5	CASRTKTGRGETQYF	TGTGCCAGCAGAACGAAAACAGGGCGAGGAGAGACCCAGTACTTC
once	TRBV20-1	NA	TRBJ1-2	CSASQGNGYTF	TGCAGTGCAAGCCAGGGTAACGGCTACACCTTC
NA	TRBV28	NA	TRBJ1-1	CASSPRVYEGAFF	TGTGCCAGCAGTCCACGGGTTTATGAGGGAGCTTTCTTT
NA	TRBV5-4	NA	TRBJ2-5	CASSLFDGGETQYF	TGTGCCAGCAGCTTGTTCGATGGAGGAGAGACCCAGTACTTC
many	TRBV4-1	NA	TRBJ2-4	CASSQENQRGDRKNIQYF	TGCGCCAGCAGCCAAGAAAACCAAAGGGGGGACAGAAAAAACATTCAGTACTTC
NA	TRBV5-1	NA	TRBJ1-2	CASSLGGRDYGYTF	TGCGCCAGCAGCTTGGGTGGTCGGGACTATGGCTACACCTTC
NA	TRBV28	NA	TRBJ2-4	CASSISPGRKYIQYF	TGTGCCAGCAGTATCTCGCCGGGCCGAAAATACATTCAGTACTTC
NA	TRBV6-1	NA	TRBJ1-2	CASSDLTANYGYTF	TGTGCCAGCAGTGACCTGACAGCGAACTATGGCTACACCTTC
NA	TRBV11-2	TRBD2	TRBJ2-5	CATGLAEQETQYF	TGTGCCACAGGACTAGCGGAACAAGAGACCCAGTACTTC
NA	TRBV11-2	TRBD1	TRBJ2-7	CASSKTWTGYGEQYF	TGTGCCAGCAGCAAGACCTGGACAGGCTACGGCGAGCAGTACTTC
NA	TRBV19	TRBD2	TRBJ2-7	CASSISGVSSYEQYF	TGTGCCAGTAGTATTAGCGGGGTTAGCTCCTACGAGCAGTACTTC
NA	TRBV11-2	TRBD1	TRBJ2-2	CASSSRQGYTGELFF	TGTGCCAGCAGCTCGCGACAGGGGTACACCGGGGAGCTGTTTTTT
NA	TRBV10-3	TRBD2	TRBJ2-1	CAISAGLAGNEQFF	TGTGCCATCAGTGCCGGACTAGCCGGCAATGAGCAGTTCTTC
few	TRBV11-1	TRBD1	TRBJ1-1	CASSAVTGGRRVEGTEAFF	TGTGCCAGCAGCGCCGTGACAGGGGGCCGTAGAGTCGAGGGAACTGAAGCTTTCTTT
NA	TRBV5-1	TRBD2	TRBJ2-3	CASAGGLAGAGADTQYF	TGCGCCAGCGCTGGTGGGCTAGCGGGAGCCGGGGCAGATACGCAGTATTTT
NA	TRBV4-1	TRBD2	TRBJ2-7	CASSQLGLLPNEQYF	TGCGCCAGCAGCCAACTGGGACTATTACCTAACGAGCAGTACTTC
NA	TRBV28	NA	TRBJ2-7	CASSLRTARSYEQYF	TGTGCCAGCAGTTTGAGGACGGCTAGATCCTACGAGCAGTACTTC